A selection of T cell receptor beta chains follows, all from one sample in a study of beta chain features in type 1 diabetes. Clones were read by immunoSEQ multiplex PCR, and TCRdb kept only the in-frame ones, dropping some. The data contain 600,000 to 750,000 clones, around 12% of them singletons. Sequences were obtained from naive CD4+ T cells from blood. These receptor sequences come from a man younger than 40 with type 1 diabetes. CDR3s include the opening cysteine and the closing phenylalanine or tryptophan. The D gene is left open where the match is weak. Rows may omit the clone size; those that give it use once, few, many or a size class.

abundance: few; v_gene: TRBV4-3; j_gene: TRBJ2-1; d_gene: .; CDR3aa: CASSQDKDWLYNEQFF; CDR3nt: TGCGCCAGCAGCCAAGATAAGGACTGGCTCTACAATGAGCAGTTCTTC
abundance: .; v_gene: TRBV7-2; j_gene: TRBJ2-3; d_gene: .; CDR3aa: CASSSTVSTDTQYF; CDR3nt: TGTGCCAGCAGCTCCACTGTAAGCACAGATACGCAGTATTTT
abundance: .; v_gene: TRBV29-1; j_gene: TRBJ2-2; d_gene: TRBD1; CDR3aa: CSVAGYRGTGELFF; CDR3nt: TGCAGCGTTGCCGGCTACAGGGGAACCGGGGAGCTGTTTTTT
abundance: few; v_gene: TRBV5-1; j_gene: TRBJ2-7; d_gene: .; CDR3aa: CASSLDGDEQYF; CDR3nt: TGCGCCAGCAGCTTGGATGGGGACGAGCAGTACTTC
abundance: .; v_gene: TRBV6-5; j_gene: TRBJ1-5; d_gene: .; CDR3aa: CASSDISNQPQHF; CDR3nt: TGTGCCAGCAGTGACATTAGCAATCAGCCCCAGCATTTT
abundance: .; v_gene: TRBV4-2; j_gene: TRBJ2-5; d_gene: .; CDR3aa: CASSQDRSQETQYF; CDR3nt: TGTGCCAGCAGCCAAGACAGGTCCCAAGAGACCCAGTACTTC
abundance: few; v_gene: TRBV13; j_gene: TRBJ1-3; d_gene: .; CDR3aa: CASSLELRDTYLSSGNTIYF; CDR3nt: TGTGCCAGCAGCTTAGAGTTGCGGGACACCTACCTAAGCTCTGGAAACACCATATATTTT
abundance: .; v_gene: TRBV11-2; j_gene: TRBJ1-4; d_gene: TRBD1; CDR3aa: CASSQGQGEEKLFF; CDR3nt: TGTGCCAGCAGCCAGGGACAGGGGGAGGAAAAACTGTTTTTT
abundance: few; v_gene: TRBV14; j_gene: TRBJ2-3; d_gene: .; CDR3aa: CASSQVGLAKDTQYF; CDR3nt: TGTGCCAGCAGCCAAGTTGGATTAGCGAAAGATACGCAGTATTTT
abundance: .; v_gene: TRBV5-1; j_gene: TRBJ2-5; d_gene: .; CDR3aa: CASSLAPGIRETQYF; CDR3nt: TGCGCCAGCAGCTTGGCTCCGGGGATAAGGGAGACCCAGTACTTC
abundance: .; v_gene: TRBV5-1; j_gene: TRBJ2-1; d_gene: TRBD2; CDR3aa: CASSSSGGGIYNEQFF; CDR3nt: TGCGCCAGCAGCTCTTCTGGCGGGGGGATCTACAATGAGCAGTTCTTC
abundance: .; v_gene: TRBV5-6; j_gene: TRBJ2-4; d_gene: .; CDR3aa: CASSLQLAKNIQYF; CDR3nt: TGTGCCAGCAGCTTGCAATTAGCCAAAAACATTCAGTACTTC
abundance: .; v_gene: TRBV4-3; j_gene: TRBJ1-5; d_gene: .; CDR3aa: CASSQEAENQPQHF; CDR3nt: TGCGCCAGCAGCCAAGAGGCCGAGAATCAGCCCCAGCATTTT
abundance: few; v_gene: TRBV5-4; j_gene: TRBJ2-2; d_gene: TRBD1; CDR3aa: CASSSWGRGPTGELFF; CDR3nt: TGTGCCAGCAGCTCGTGGGGCAGGGGGCCCACCGGGGAGCTGTTTTTT
abundance: .; v_gene: TRBV9; j_gene: TRBJ1-5; d_gene: TRBD1; CDR3aa: CASSEGQGREQPQHF; CDR3nt: TGTGCCAGCAGCGAAGGACAGGGGAGAGAACAGCCCCAGCATTTT
abundance: few; v_gene: TRBV29-1; j_gene: TRBJ2-3; d_gene: TRBD2; CDR3aa: CSLGGTSGPDTQYF; CDR3nt: TGCAGTCTAGGTGGGACTAGCGGACCAGATACGCAGTATTTT
abundance: .; v_gene: TRBV11-2; j_gene: TRBJ2-2; d_gene: .; CDR3aa: CASSFGNTGELFF; CDR3nt: TGTGCCAGCAGCTTCGGTAACACCGGGGAGCTGTTTTTT
abundance: few; v_gene: TRBV6-5; j_gene: TRBJ2-7; d_gene: TRBD1; CDR3aa: CASRRQGAGYEQYF; CDR3nt: TGTGCCAGCAGGAGACAGGGGGCAGGGTACGAGCAGTACTTC
abundance: .; v_gene: TRBV2; j_gene: TRBJ2-1; d_gene: TRBD1; CDR3aa: CASKEQGLGNEQFF; CDR3nt: TGTGCCAGCAAAGAACAGGGGTTGGGCAATGAGCAGTTCTTC
abundance: few; v_gene: TRBV5-1; j_gene: TRBJ2-5; d_gene: .; CDR3aa: CASSSGGGETQYF; CDR3nt: TGCGCCAGCAGCTCAGGAGGGGGAGAGACCCAGTACTTC
abundance: few; v_gene: TRBV2; j_gene: TRBJ2-3; d_gene: TRBD2; CDR3aa: CASLRLAADTQYF; CDR3nt: TGTGCCAGCCTACGACTAGCGGCAGATACGCAGTATTTT
abundance: .; v_gene: TRBV5-4; j_gene: TRBJ1-2; d_gene: .; CDR3aa: CASSLMGQASYGYTF; CDR3nt: TGTGCCAGCAGCTTAATGGGCCAGGCCTCCTATGGCTACACCTTC
abundance: .; v_gene: TRBV30; j_gene: TRBJ2-2; d_gene: TRBD1; CDR3aa: CAWRPGTGHGELFF; CDR3nt: TGTGCCTGGAGGCCAGGGACAGGGCACGGGGAGCTGTTTTTT
abundance: few; v_gene: TRBV9; j_gene: TRBJ2-7; d_gene: .; CDR3aa: CASSVGTSDYEQYF; CDR3nt: TGTGCCAGCAGCGTTGGGACAAGCGACTACGAGCAGTACTTC
abundance: .; v_gene: TRBV11-2; j_gene: TRBJ2-5; d_gene: .; CDR3aa: CASSLGSLAGETQYF; CDR3nt: TGTGCCAGCAGCTTAGGTTCACTAGCAGGGGAGACCCAGTACTTC
abundance: few; v_gene: TRBV19; j_gene: TRBJ1-2; d_gene: .; CDR3aa: CASTYNYGYTF; CDR3nt: TGTGCCAGTACCTATAACTATGGCTACACCTTC